This TCR beta chain was profiled in a study of shared clonotypes between healthy human individuals. The authors ran the assay at deep level. Clones were read by immunoSEQ multiplex PCR, and TCRdb kept only the in-frame ones, dropping some. The table includes over a million clones, around four fifths detected once. With respect to this clone: This same CDR3 is encoded by further DNA sequences in the sample.

V lost 5 bases to trimming and J lost 7 bases; unmatched junction nucleotides: 10. Germline CDR1 is GTSNPN and CDR2 is SVGIG (reference sequence). The CDR3 consists of 14 residues. The sequence was collected from a young man in good health. The chain couples TRBV30 to TRBJ1-3; TRBD1 matches 8 bases. Sequencing was performed on memory CD4+ T cells sorted from blood. The subset here: CD45RA-negative fraction. The DNA for the CDR3 is TGTGCCTGGTCTACCGGGACAGGACGGAACACCATATATTTT. This encodes CAWSTGTGRNTIYF.